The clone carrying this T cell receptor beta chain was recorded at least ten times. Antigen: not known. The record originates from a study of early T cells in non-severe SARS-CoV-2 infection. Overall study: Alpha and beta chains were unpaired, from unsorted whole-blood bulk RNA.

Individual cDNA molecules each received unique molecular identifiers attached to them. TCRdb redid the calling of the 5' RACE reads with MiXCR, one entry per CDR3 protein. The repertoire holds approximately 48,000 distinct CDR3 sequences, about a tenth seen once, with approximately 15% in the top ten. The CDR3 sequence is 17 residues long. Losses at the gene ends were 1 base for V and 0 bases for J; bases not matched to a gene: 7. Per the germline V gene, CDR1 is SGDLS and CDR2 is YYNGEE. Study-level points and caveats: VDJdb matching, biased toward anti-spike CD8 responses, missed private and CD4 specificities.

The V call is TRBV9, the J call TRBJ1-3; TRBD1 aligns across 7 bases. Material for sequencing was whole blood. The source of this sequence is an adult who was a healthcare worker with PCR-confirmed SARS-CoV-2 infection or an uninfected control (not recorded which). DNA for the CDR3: TGTGCCAGCAGCGTAATCGGACAGGAGTCCTCTGGAAACACCATATATTTT. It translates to CASSVIGQESSGNTIYF. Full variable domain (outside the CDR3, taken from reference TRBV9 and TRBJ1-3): DSGVTQTPKHLITATGQRVTLRCSPRSGDLSVYWYQQSLDQGLQFLIQYYNGEERAKGNILERFSAQQFPDLHSELNLSSLELGDSALYFCASSVIGQESSGNTIYFGEGSWLTVV.